This paragraph covers one T cell receptor beta chain sequence. Sequenced by immunoSEQ multiplex PCR; TCRdb stores in-frame clones only, minus some. Counted here are about 80,000 clones, about 85% occurring once; the ten biggest clones make up roughly 6.1%. These data originate in a study of PD-L1 blockade in urothelial cancer. As for the study in general: About 90% of the roughly 29 patients were males with bladder-origin urothelial cancer.

V gave up 7 bases and J gave up 5 bases; unmatched junction bases: 11. The CDR3 contains 16 residues. Germline assignment: CDR1 SNHLY and CDR2 FYNNEI. The sample was PBMCs, taken around atezolizumab (anti-PD-L1) treatment. The gene calls are TRBV2 and TRBJ2-2; TRBD2 aligns across 9 bases. This receptor was obtained from a woman in her 70s with urothelial cancer. CDR3 DNA sequence: TGTGCCAGCATGAGGCTAGCGGGATTAAGGACCGGGGAGCTGTTTTTT. This codes for CASMRLAGLRTGELFF.